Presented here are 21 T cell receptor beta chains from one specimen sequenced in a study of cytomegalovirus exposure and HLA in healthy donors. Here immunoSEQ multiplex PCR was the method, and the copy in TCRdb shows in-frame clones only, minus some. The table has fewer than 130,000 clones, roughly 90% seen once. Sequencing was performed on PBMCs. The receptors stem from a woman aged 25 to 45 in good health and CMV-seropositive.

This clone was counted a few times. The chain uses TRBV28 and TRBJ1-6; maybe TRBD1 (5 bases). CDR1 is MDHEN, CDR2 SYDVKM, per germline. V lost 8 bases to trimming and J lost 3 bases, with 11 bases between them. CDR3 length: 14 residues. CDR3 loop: CASALRGYNSPLHF. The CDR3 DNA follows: TGTGCCAGCGCTTTAAGGGGCTATAATTCACCCCTCCACTTT.

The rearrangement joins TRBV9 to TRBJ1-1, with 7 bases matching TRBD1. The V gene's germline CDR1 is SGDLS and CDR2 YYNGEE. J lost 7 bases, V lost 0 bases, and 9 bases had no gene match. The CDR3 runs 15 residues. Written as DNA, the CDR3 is TGTGCCAGCAGCGTAGTACCGGGGCAGGGGGTTGAAGCTTTCTTT. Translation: CASSVVPGQGVEAFF.

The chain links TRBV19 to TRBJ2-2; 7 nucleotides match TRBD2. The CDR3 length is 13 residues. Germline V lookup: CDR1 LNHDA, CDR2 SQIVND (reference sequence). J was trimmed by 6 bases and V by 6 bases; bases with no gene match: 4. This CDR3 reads CASRITSAGELFF. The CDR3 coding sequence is TGTGCCAGTAGGATTACTAGCGCCGGGGAGCTGTTTTTT.

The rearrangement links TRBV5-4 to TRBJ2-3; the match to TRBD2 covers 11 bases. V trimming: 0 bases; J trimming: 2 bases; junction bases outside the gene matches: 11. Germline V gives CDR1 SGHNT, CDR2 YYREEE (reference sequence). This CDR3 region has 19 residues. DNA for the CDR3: TGTGCCAGCAGCTTGGATGTCAGCCTGACTAGCGGGGTCACAGATACGCAGTATTTT. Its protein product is CASSLDVSLTSGVTDTQYF. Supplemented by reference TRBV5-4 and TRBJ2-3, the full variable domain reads ETGVTQSPTHLIKTRGQQVTLRCSSQSGHNTVSWYQQALGQGPQFIFQYYREEENGRGNFPPRFSGLQFPNYSSELNVNALELDDSALYLCASSLDVSLTSGVTDTQYFGPGTRLTVL.

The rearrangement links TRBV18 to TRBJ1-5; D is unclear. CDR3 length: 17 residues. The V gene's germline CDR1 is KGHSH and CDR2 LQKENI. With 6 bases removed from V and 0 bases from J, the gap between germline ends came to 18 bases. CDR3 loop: CASSPRAVFDSNQPQHF. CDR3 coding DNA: TGTGCCAGCTCCCCGCGGGCGGTATTTGATAGCAATCAGCCCCAGCATTTT. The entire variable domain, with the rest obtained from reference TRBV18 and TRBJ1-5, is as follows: NAGVMQNPRHLVRRRGQEARLRCSPMKGHSHVYWYRQLPEEGLKFMVYLQKENIIDESGMPKERFSAEFPKEGPSILRIQQVVRGDSAAYFCASSPRAVFDSNQPQHFGDGTRLSIL.

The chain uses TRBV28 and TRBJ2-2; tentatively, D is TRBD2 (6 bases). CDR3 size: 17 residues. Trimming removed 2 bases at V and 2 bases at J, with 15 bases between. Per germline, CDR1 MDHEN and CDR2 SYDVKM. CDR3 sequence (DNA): TGTGCCAGCAGTTTAAGGCGGGGCACGATCAACACCGGGGAGCTGTTTTTT. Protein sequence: CASSLRRGTINTGELFF.

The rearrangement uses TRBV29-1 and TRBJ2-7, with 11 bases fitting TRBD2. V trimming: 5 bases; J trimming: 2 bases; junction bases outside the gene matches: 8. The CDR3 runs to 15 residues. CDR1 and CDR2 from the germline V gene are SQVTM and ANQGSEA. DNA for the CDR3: TGCAGCGTTACGCGGGGTAGCGGGAGGGCCTACGAGCAGTACTTC. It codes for CSVTRGSGRAYEQYF.

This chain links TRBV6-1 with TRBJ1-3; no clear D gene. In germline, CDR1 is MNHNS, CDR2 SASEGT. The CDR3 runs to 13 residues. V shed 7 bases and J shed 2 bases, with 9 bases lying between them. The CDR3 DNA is TGTGCCAGCACCCCGAGTGCTGGAAACACCATATATTTT. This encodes CASTPSAGNTIYF.

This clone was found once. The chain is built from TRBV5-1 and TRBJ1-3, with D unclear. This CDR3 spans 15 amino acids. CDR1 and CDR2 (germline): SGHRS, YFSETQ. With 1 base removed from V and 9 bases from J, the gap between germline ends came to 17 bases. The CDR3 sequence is CASSLKGPGQGTIYF. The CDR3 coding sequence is TGCGCCAGCAGCTTGAAAGGTCCAGGTCAAGGCACCATATATTTT. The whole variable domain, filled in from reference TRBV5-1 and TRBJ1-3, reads KAGVTQTPRYLIKTRGQQVTLSCSPISGHRSVSWYQQTPGQGLQFLFEYFSETQRNKGNFPGRFSGRQFSNSRSEMNVSTLELGDSALYLCASSLKGPGQGTIYFGEGSWLTVV.

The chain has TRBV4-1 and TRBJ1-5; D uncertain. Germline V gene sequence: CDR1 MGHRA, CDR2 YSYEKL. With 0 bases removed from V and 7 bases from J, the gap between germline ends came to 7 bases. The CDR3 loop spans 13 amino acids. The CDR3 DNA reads TGCGCCAGCAGCCAAGATAATCAGCAGCCCCAGCATTTT. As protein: CASSQDNQQPQHF.

CDR3 sequence: CASSLIPQGVTGELFF. The CDR3 nucleotides read TGTGCCAGCAGCTTAATCCCGCAGGGGGTCACCGGGGAGCTGTTTTTT. The chain has TRBV7-6 and TRBJ2-2; 7 positions match TRBD1. Looked up from germline, CDR1 is SGHVS and CDR2 is FNYEAQ. CDR3 size: 16 residues. V gave up 2 bases and J gave up 4 bases; unmatched junction bases: 7.

The chain's CDR3 is CAISEIPTGGNQPQHF. CDR3 DNA sequence: TGTGCCATCAGTGAGATTCCGACAGGGGGGAATCAGCCCCAGCATTTT. The J gene is TRBJ1-5, the V gene TRBV10-3; 9 bases are a match to TRBD1. The CDR3 runs to 16 residues. The junction had 6 bases not matched to a gene; V was cut back by 2 bases and J by 4 bases. CDR1 and CDR2 from the germline V gene are ENHRY and SYGVKD.

The CDR3 protein is CASSLDRGEETQYF. CDR3 DNA: TGTGCCAGCAGCCTAGACAGGGGGGAAGAGACCCAGTACTTC. V gene TRBV7-2 combines with J gene TRBJ2-5; TRBD1 matches 9 bases. Germline values: CDR1 SGHTA, CDR2 FQGNSA. V lost 5 bases, J lost 3 bases, and 4 bases stayed unmatched. The CDR3 runs 14 residues. Filled out from reference TRBV7-2 and TRBJ2-5, the complete variable domain reads GAGVSQSPSNKVTEKGKDVELRCDPISGHTALYWYRQSLGQGLEFLIYFQGNSAPDKSGLPSDRFSAERTGGSVSTLTIQRTQQEDSAVYLCASSLDRGEETQYFGPGTRLLVL.

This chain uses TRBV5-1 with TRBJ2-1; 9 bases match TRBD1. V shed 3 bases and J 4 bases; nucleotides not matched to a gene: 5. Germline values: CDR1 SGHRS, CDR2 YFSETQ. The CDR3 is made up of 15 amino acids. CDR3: CASSSGQGFYNEQFF. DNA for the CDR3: TGCGCCAGCAGCTCCGGACAGGGGTTTTACAATGAGCAGTTCTTC.

The CDR3 protein is CASSSHRENEQFF. In DNA, the CDR3 is TGTGCCAGCAGCTCCCACAGGGAGAATGAGCAGTTCTTC. The chain employs TRBV7-3 and TRBJ2-1; maybe TRBD1 (6 bases). V dropped 4 bases and J dropped 7 bases, with 11 bases sitting between them. The CDR3 consists of 13 residues. Germline lookup yields CDR1 SGHTA and CDR2 FQGTGA.

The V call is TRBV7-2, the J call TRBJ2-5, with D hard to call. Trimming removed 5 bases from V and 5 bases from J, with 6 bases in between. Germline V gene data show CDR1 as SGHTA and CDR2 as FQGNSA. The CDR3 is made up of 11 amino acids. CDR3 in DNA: TGTGCCAGCAGCCTAAAGGAGACCCAGTACTTC. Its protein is CASSLKETQYF.

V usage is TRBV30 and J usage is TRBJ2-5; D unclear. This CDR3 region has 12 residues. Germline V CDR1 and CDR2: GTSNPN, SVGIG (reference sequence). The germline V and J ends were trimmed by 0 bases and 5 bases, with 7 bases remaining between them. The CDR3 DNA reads TGTGCCTGGAGTGTTAGTAAGGAGACCCAGTACTTC. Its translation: CAWSVSKETQYF.

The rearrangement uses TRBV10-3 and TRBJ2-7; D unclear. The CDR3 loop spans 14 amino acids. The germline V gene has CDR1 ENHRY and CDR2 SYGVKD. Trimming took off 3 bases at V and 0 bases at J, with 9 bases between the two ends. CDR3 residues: CAISDRPSSYEQYF. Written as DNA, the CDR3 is TGTGCCATCAGTGACCGTCCTAGCTCCTACGAGCAGTACTTC.

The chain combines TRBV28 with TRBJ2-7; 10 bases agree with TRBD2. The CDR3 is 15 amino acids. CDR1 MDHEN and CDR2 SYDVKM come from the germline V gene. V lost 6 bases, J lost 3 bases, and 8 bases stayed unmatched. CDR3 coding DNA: TGTGCCAGCAGCCCCCGGGGACTAGCGCGCTACGAGCAGTACTTC. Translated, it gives CASSPRGLARYEQYF.

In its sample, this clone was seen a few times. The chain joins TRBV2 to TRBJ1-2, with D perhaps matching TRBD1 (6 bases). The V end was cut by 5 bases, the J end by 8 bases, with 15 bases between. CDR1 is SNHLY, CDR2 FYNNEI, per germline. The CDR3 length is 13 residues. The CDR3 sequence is CASSSGGPGGYTF. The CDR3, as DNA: TGTGCCAGCAGTTCGGGGGGGCCGGGAGGCTACACCTTC.

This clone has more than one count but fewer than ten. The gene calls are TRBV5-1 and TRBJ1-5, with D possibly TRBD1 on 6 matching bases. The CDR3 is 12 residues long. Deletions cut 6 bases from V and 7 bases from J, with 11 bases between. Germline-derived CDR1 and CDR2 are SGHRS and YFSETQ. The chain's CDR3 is CASIQGFQPQHF. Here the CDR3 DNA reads TGCGCCAGCATACAGGGTTTCCAGCCCCAGCATTTT.